This entry lists 16 T cell receptor beta chains sequenced from one sample in a study of blood T cell repertoires in COVID-19. Here immunoSEQ multiplex PCR was the method, and the copy in TCRdb shows in-frame clones only, minus some. The sample includes hundreds of thousands of clones, around 86% of them seen just once. The specimen sequenced was PBMCs or T cells enriched from blood (not recorded which). Source of these receptors: a woman aged 45 to 65 who had recovered from COVID-19.

V is TRBV3-1 (or the pseudogene TRBV3-2) and J is TRBJ1-2; a weak D match, TRBD1 (5 bases). This CDR3 comprises 13 residues. V was pared by 6 bases and J by 4 bases, with 12 bases between. The V gene's germline CDR1 is LGHDT and CDR2 YNNKEL (reference sequence). CDR3 amino acids: CASRLGGAYGYTF. In DNA, the CDR3 is TGTGCCAGCAGGTTGGGGGGTGCCTATGGCTACACCTTC.

This chain joins TRBV5-8 and TRBJ1-1; tentatively, D is TRBD1 (5 bases). Trimming left V 5 bases short and J 7 bases short, with 30 bases between. The CDR3 has 18 amino acids. Looked up from germline, CDR1 is SGHTS and CDR2 is YDEGEE. CDR3 in DNA: TGTGCCAGCAGTTCAACTTTCACATGGATGAACGGGGGGGATGAAGCTTTCTTT. Translation: CASSSTFTWMNGGDEAFF.

A single count supports this clone. The chain joins TRBV19 to TRBJ2-7; the D gene is possibly TRBD2 (5 bases). V gave up 7 bases and J gave up 3 bases, with 19 bases separating them. The length of the CDR3 is 15 residues. Germline CDR1 reads LNHDA; CDR2 reads SQIVND (reference sequence). The CDR3 bases are TGTGCCAGTACCAAGAGGCGCTCGGGGATCTACGAGCAGTACTTC. Protein product: CASTKRRSGIYEQYF.

This rearrangement joins TRBV18 to TRBJ2-2; TRBD1 is a possible D gene (6 bases). The length of the CDR3 is 15 residues. Germline V CDR1 and CDR2: KGHSH, LQKENI. V was shortened by 3 bases and J by 7 bases, with 15 bases between the two germline ends. Here the CDR3 reads CASSPGAGSNGELFF. Written as DNA, the CDR3 is TGTGCCAGCTCACCGGGGGCAGGATCAAACGGGGAGCTGTTTTTT.

This chain connects TRBV28 to TRBJ1-3; no reliable D call. Germline CDR1 reads MDHEN; CDR2 reads SYDVKM. The CDR3 is 16 residues long. Trimming left V 2 bases short and J 0 bases short, with 11 bases between. CDR3 amino acids: CASSLPGYRSGNTIYF. Written as DNA, the CDR3 is TGTGCCAGCAGTTTACCAGGTTATCGCTCTGGAAACACCATATATTTT.

The rearrangement links TRBV28 to TRBJ1-5, with D possibly TRBD1 on 6 matching bases. The CDR3 extends over 13 amino acids. Germline CDR1 reads MDHEN; CDR2 reads SYDVKM. V lost 6 bases, J lost 3 bases, and 9 bases lay in between. CDR3 nucleotides: TGTGCCAGCAGACGGACAGTCAATCAGCCCCAGCATTTT. Its translation: CASRRTVNQPQHF.

The rearrangement uses TRBV7-3 and TRBJ2-1; D possibly corresponds to TRBD2 (6 bases). Germline V gene lookup returns CDR1 SGHTA and CDR2 FQGTGA. This CDR3 has 15 amino acids. The germline V and J ends were trimmed by 5 bases and 5 bases, with 16 bases remaining between them. CDR3 protein: CASSQREVTNNEQFF. The CDR3 coding sequence is TGTGCCAGCAGCCAAAGGGAGGTAACCAACAATGAGCAGTTCTTC.

V usage is TRBV29-1 and J usage is TRBJ1-2; D is possibly TRBD1 (5 bases). Germline values: CDR1 SQVTM, CDR2 ANQGSEA. The CDR3 is 13 residues long. Trimming left V 3 bases short and J 3 bases short, with 11 bases between. The DNA for the CDR3 is TGCAGCGTTGACAGGGAACGCGACTATGGCTACACCTTC. This sequence encodes CSVDRERDYGYTF.

V usage is TRBV3-1 (or the pseudogene TRBV3-2) and J usage is TRBJ2-1; TRBD2 aligns across 10 bases. V lost 2 bases to trimming and J lost 4 bases; unmatched junction nucleotides: 2. CDR1 LGHDT and CDR2 YNNKEL come from the germline V gene (reference sequence). This CDR3 spans 15 amino acids. The CDR3 loop is CASSQQAGGYNEQFF. In nucleotides, the CDR3 is TGTGCCAGCAGCCAACAAGCGGGAGGGTACAATGAGCAGTTCTTC.

V usage is TRBV28 and J usage is TRBJ1-2; D call uncertain. This CDR3 comprises 15 residues. Germline CDR1 and CDR2: MDHEN and SYDVKM. V lost 5 bases, J lost 6 bases, and 19 bases lay in between. The CDR3 protein is CASSPGGPSLDGYTF. The CDR3, as DNA: TGTGCCAGCAGTCCGGGCGGGCCGTCTCTGGATGGCTACACCTTC.

The V and J genes are TRBV9 and TRBJ2-1; TRBD2 matches at 7 bases. The V segment lost 0 bases and the J segment 7 bases; nucleotides outside the gene matches: 7. The CDR3 runs 15 residues. Germline CDR1 SGDLS, CDR2 YYNGEE. CDR3 DNA sequence: TGTGCCAGCAGCGTAGAGGTAGCGGGTATAAATGAGCAGTTCTTC. It is translated as CASSVEVAGINEQFF.

This clone was observed a single time. The chain joins TRBV11-3 to TRBJ2-2; 9 bases match TRBD2. Trimming took 1 base from V and 5 from J; bases not matched to a gene: 5. This CDR3 has 16 residues. In germline, CDR1 is SGHNT, CDR2 YENEEA. The CDR3 DNA sequence: TGTGCCAGCAGCTTAGGATTAGCGGGAGTTACCGGGGAGCTGTTTTTT. Translating gives CASSLGLAGVTGELFF. Together with reference TRBV11-3 and TRBJ2-2, the CDR3 gives the full variable domain: EAGVVQSPRYKIIEKKQPVAFWCNPISGHNTLYWYLQNLGQGPELLIRYENEEAVDDSQLPKDRFSAERLKGVDSTLKIQPAELGDSAVYLCASSLGLAGVTGELFFGEGSRLTVL.

The chain uses TRBV27 and TRBJ2-3; 9 positions agree with TRBD2. Germline CDR1 MNHEY, CDR2 SMNVEV (reference sequence). Trimming at V came to 3 bases and at J to 5 bases, leaving 6 bases not matched to a gene. The CDR3 is 15 amino acids. The chain's CDR3 is CASSFAAGGLDTQYF. The CDR3 DNA reads TGTGCCAGCAGTTTCGCGGCGGGAGGGTTAGATACGCAGTATTTT.

The chain employs TRBV30 and TRBJ2-5; D ambiguous. From germline, CDR1 is GTSNPN and CDR2 SVGIG (reference sequence). Trimming took 2 bases from V and 1 from J, leaving 8 bases between them. The CDR3 has 13 residues. CDR3 sequence: CAWSFVAQETQYF. In nucleotides, the CDR3 is TGTGCCTGGAGTTTTGTGGCCCAAGAGACCCAGTACTTC.

This chain uses TRBV7-8 with TRBJ1-2; 8 bases match TRBD1. Unmatched junction bases numbered 10, after V lost 6 bases and J lost 1 base. This CDR3 region has 16 residues. Looked up from germline, CDR1 is SGHVS and CDR2 is FQNEAQ. The CDR3 region is CASSFYQGASNYGYTF. The CDR3 DNA sequence: TGTGCCAGCAGTTTTTATCAGGGGGCGAGTAACTATGGCTACACCTTC.

The gene calls are TRBV11-2 and TRBJ2-7; TRBD1 might be the D (6 bases). The V end was cut by 5 bases, the J end by 7 bases, with 15 bases between. CDR1 is SGHAT, CDR2 FQNNGV, per germline. The CDR3 is 13 amino acids. DNA for the CDR3: TGTGCCAGCAGCCTCTCCGGGACACCTGAGCAGTACTTC. Translation gives CASSLSGTPEQYF. Full variable domain (missing parts from reference TRBV11-2 and TRBJ2-7): EAGVAQSPRYKIIEKRQSVAFWCNPISGHATLYWYQQILGQGPKLLIQFQNNGVVDDSQLPKDRFSAERLKGVDSTLKIQPAKLEDSAVYLCASSLSGTPEQYFGPGTRLTVT.